What follows are 10 T cell receptor beta chains derived from one specimen sequenced in a study of Graves' ophthalmopathy and Graves' hyperthyroidism. RNA transcripts served as template for amplifying TCR beta CDR3 sequences. Second-round multiplex PCR followed a first-round RT-PCR using HTBI primers. TCRdb reprocessed the multiplex PCR reads with MiXCR, giving one entry per CDR3 protein. The data contain about 1.1 million distinct CDR3 sequences, roughly 35% of them singletons. Sequencing was done on a sample of peripheral blood or thyroid tissue (not recorded which). The receptors were sampled from an adult man with Graves' hyperthyroidism.

This sequence joins TRBV10-3 and TRBJ1-5; D is possibly TRBD1 (5 bases). Looked up from germline, CDR1 is ENHRY and CDR2 is SYGVKD. With 10 bases removed from V and 1 base from J, the gap between germline ends came to 14 bases. The CDR3 sequence is 14 residues long. CDR3: CASAGTLSNQPQHF. The CDR3 nucleotides read TGTGCCAGTGCCGGGACCTTAAGCAATCAGCCCCAGCATTTT.

This clonotype has ten or more counts. The chain links TRBV5-1 to TRBJ1-1, with D unresolved. This CDR3 spans 15 amino acids. V shed 4 bases and J shed 3 bases, with 16 bases lying between them. Germline-derived CDR1 and CDR2 are SGHRS and YFSETQ. The CDR3 DNA is TGCGCCAGCAGCCCGGCACCGGCTCGGGACACTGAAGCTTTCTTT. This translates into CASSPAPARDTEAFF.

This clonotype was seen more than once but under ten times. V usage is TRBV19 and J usage is TRBJ2-7; perhaps TRBD2 as D (7 bases). The CDR3 has 15 amino acids. Germline V gene lookup returns CDR1 LNHDA and CDR2 SQIVND (reference sequence). Between the trimmed V and J ends, which lost 4 bases and 2 bases, there was a span of 15 bases. The CDR3 sequence is CASSKSGDKTYEQYF. The CDR3 DNA is TGTGCCAGTAGTAAAAGCGGGGACAAAACCTACGAGCAGTACTTC. The whole variable domain, filled in from reference TRBV19 and TRBJ2-7, reads DGGITQSPKYLFRKEGQNVTLSCEQNLNHDAMYWYRQDPGQGLRLIYYSQIVNDFQKGDIAEGYSVSREKKESFPLTVTSAQKNPTAFYLCASSKSGDKTYEQYFGPGTRLTVT.

This clonotype was detected a few times. The germline gene is not matched at one end of the junction; a read error may be the cause. The V call is TRBV7-3, the J call TRBJ2-7, with TRBD2 matching over 8 bases. The length of the CDR3 is 15 residues. Germline V gene data show CDR1 as SGHTA and CDR2 as FQGTGA. CDR3 sequence reads: CASSQDSSGSYEQYF. The CDR3 nucleotides read TGCGCCAGCAGCCAAGATTCCAGCGGGAGCTACGAGCAGTACTTC.

The V gene is TRBV6-5, the J gene TRBJ1-2; the match to TRBD1 covers 10 bases. CDR3 size: 14 residues. Unmatched junction bases numbered 5, after V lost 4 bases and J lost 6 bases. Germline V gives CDR1 MNHEY, CDR2 SVGAGI. This CDR3 is CASSFQDRGHGYTF. In nucleotides, the CDR3 is TGTGCCAGCAGTTTCCAAGACAGGGGGCATGGCTACACCTTC.

This clonotype was detected only a few times. CDR3 in amino acids: CASSSRPTGAPTYEQYF. Written as DNA, the CDR3 is TGTGCCAGCAGCTCGAGGCCGACAGGGGCCCCCACCTACGAGCAGTACTTC. The chain recombines TRBV7-8 with TRBJ2-7; 8 bases line up with TRBD1. CDR1 and CDR2 from the germline V gene are SGHVS and FQNEAQ. J gave up 2 bases and V 4 bases, and 13 bases lay outside the gene matches. The CDR3 totals 17 residues.

In this sample, this clonotype turned up many times. This chain joins TRBV7-9 and TRBJ1-2; D call uncertain. The CDR3 is made up of 14 amino acids. The germline V gene has CDR1 SEHNR and CDR2 FQNEAQ (reference sequence). Deletions cut 0 bases from V and 2 bases from J, with 7 bases between. This CDR3 is CASSLASGNYGYTF. The CDR3 coding sequence is TGTGCCAGCAGCTTAGCCTCTGGAAACTATGGCTACACCTTC.

The gene calls are TRBV25-1 and TRBJ1-6; TRBD1 agrees at 7 bases. This CDR3 spans 14 amino acids. V dropped 6 bases and J dropped 7; count of bases not matched to a gene: 6. Germline loops: CDR1 MGHDK, CDR2 SYGVNS. The CDR3 nucleotides are TGTGCCAGCAGCCACAGGGGCGGCAATTCACCCCTCCACTTT. Protein product: CASSHRGGNSPLHF.

This chain joins TRBV11-2 and TRBJ2-3, with D possibly matching TRBD2 (5 bases). The V end was cut by 7 bases, the J end by 0 bases, with 14 bases between. CDR3 size: 15 residues. Germline V gene lookup returns CDR1 SGHAT and CDR2 FQNNGV. Here the CDR3 DNA reads TGTGCCAGCACTTGGGGAAGCGGTAGCACAGATACGCAGTATTTT. This sequence encodes CASTWGSGSTDTQYF. Variable domain in full (rest from reference TRBV11-2 and TRBJ2-3): EAGVAQSPRYKIIEKRQSVAFWCNPISGHATLYWYQQILGQGPKLLIQFQNNGVVDDSQLPKDRFSAERLKGVDSTLKIQPAKLEDSAVYLCASTWGSGSTDTQYFGPGTRLTVL.

This clonotype has just a few counts. The rearrangement links TRBV29-1 to TRBJ1-2, with 11 bases fitting TRBD1. Germline V gene sequence: CDR1 SQVTM, CDR2 ANQGSEA. V was clipped by 7 bases and J by 7 bases; unmatched bases: 8. The CDR3 loop spans 13 amino acids. CDR3 sequence: CSGRTGGISGYTF. Written as DNA, the CDR3 is TGCAGCGGCAGGACAGGGGGCATAAGTGGCTACACCTTC.